The rows below give T cell receptor beta chains drawn from one sample of a study of shared clonotypes between healthy human individuals. The method was immunoSEQ multiplex PCR; TCRdb's version includes in-frame clones alone and lacks a portion of them. The sample lists hundreds of thousands of clones, roughly 73% occurring once. The specimen was memory CD4+ T cells sorted from blood. Every receptor here comes from a woman aged 25 to 45 in good health. Each CDR3 is given with its conserved first and last residue. D genes are given only for firm matches. Clone size appears in some rows only: once, few, many, or a class for an expanded clone.

clone_size	j_call	v_call	d_call	cdr3_nt	cdr3_aa
-	TRBJ2-3	TRBV15	-	TGTGCCACCAACCGGGCTAGCACAGATACGCAGTATTTT	CATNRASTDTQYF
-	TRBJ2-5	TRBV29-1	TRBD1	TGCAGCGTTAGGACAGGGGCAGAGACCCAGTACTTC	CSVRTGAETQYF
-	TRBJ2-3	TRBV29-1	TRBD2	TGCAGCGTTCCCGGGACTAGCGGGAGGGGGGATACGCAGTATTTT	CSVPGTSGRGDTQYF
-	TRBJ1-2	TRBV30	-	TGTGCCTGGAGTGTACCAATGGCGGGGGGAAGCTATGGCTACACCTTC	CAWSVPMAGGSYGYTF
-	TRBJ1-1	TRBV4-2	-	TGTGCCAGCAGCCAAGACGTTCAGGACCCGGGGGGCACTGAAGCTTTCTTT	CASSQDVQDPGGTEAFF
-	TRBJ2-7	TRBV5-1	-	TGCGCCAGTAGACAGGACTACGAGCAGTACTTC	CASRQDYEQYF
few	TRBJ1-3	TRBV4-1	-	TGCGCCAGCAGCCAACTCGGAAACACCATATATTTT	CASSQLGNTIYF
-	TRBJ2-7	TRBV7-2	-	TGTGCCAGCAGCCAAGACACTTGGGCGGGACCCCGAACCTACGAGCAGTACTTC	CASSQDTWAGPRTYEQYF
once	TRBJ2-2	TRBV25-1	TRBD2	TGTGCCAGCAGTGAATGGGGGTTAGCGGGAGGTTCGACCGGGGAGCTGTTTTTT	CASSEWGLAGGSTGELFF
-	TRBJ2-5	TRBV5-5	-	TGTGCCAGCAGCTTGGCTTCGGGGACCCAGTACTTC	CASSLASGTQYF
once	TRBJ2-1	TRBV5-6	TRBD2	TGTGCCAGCAGCTCCCCCGGGGGCGGGAGGGCCTTGAATGAGCAGTTCTTC	CASSSPGGGRALNEQFF
-	TRBJ2-2	TRBV2	TRBD2	TGTGCCAGCGCGGGACTACGGAACACCGGGGAGCTGTTTTTT	CASAGLRNTGELFF
many	TRBJ2-7	TRBV7-2	-	TGTGCCAGCCAGACCCAGCGGGACACCCACGAGCAGTACTTC	CASQTQRDTHEQYF
-	TRBJ2-1	TRBV5-1	TRBD2	TGCGCCAGCAGCTCCTTGACTAGCGGGAAGTCAAATGAGCAGTTCTTC	CASSSLTSGKSNEQFF
-	TRBJ2-1	TRBV5-1	TRBD2	TGCGCCAGCAGCTTGGAAACTAGCGGGGGTTACAATGAGCAGTTCTTC	CASSLETSGGYNEQFF
-	TRBJ2-5	TRBV28	-	TGTGCCAGCAGGCGGGACTTCGAAGAGACCCAGTACTTC	CASRRDFEETQYF
once	TRBJ2-7	TRBV19	-	TGTGCCAGTAGTAGCGACTACGAGCAGTACTTC	CASSSDYEQYF
-	TRBJ2-4	TRBV28	-	TGTGCCAGCAGTTTAGGTAACGGGAACATTCAGTACTTC	CASSLGNGNIQYF
-	TRBJ1-5	TRBV6-6	TRBD1	TGTGCCAGCGAGGACAGGGCCCTTAGCAATCAGCCCCAGCATTTT	CASEDRALSNQPQHF
few	TRBJ2-5	TRBV7-9	-	TGTGCCAGCAGCTTTCTTGGCGCGAGAGAGACCCAGTACTTC	CASSFLGARETQYF
-	TRBJ2-5	TRBV11-2	TRBD1	TGTGCCAGCAGCTTAGGGACAGGGCAGGAAGAGACCCAGTACTTC	CASSLGTGQEETQYF
-	TRBJ2-7	TRBV5-1	TRBD2	TGCGCCAGCAGCCCCGGCCCCGGGACTACGCGGTCCGAGCAGTACTTC	CASSPGPGTTRSEQYF
-	TRBJ2-7	TRBV27	TRBD2	TGTGCCAGCACCCCCGGACTGGCGGGAGGGGGGGAGCAGTACTTC	CASTPGLAGGGEQYF
-	TRBJ1-1	TRBV30	-	TGTGCCTTCAAACAGGATTCGCTGAACACTGAAGCTTTCTTT	CAFKQDSLNTEAFF
once	TRBJ2-7	TRBV28	-	TGTGCCAGCAGTTCTCACCCGGGTATCCAGTACTTC	CASSSHPGIQYF
-	TRBJ2-5	TRBV5-1	TRBD2	TGCGCCAGCAGGTTGGGACTAGCGGGGCAAGAGACCCAGTACTTC	CASRLGLAGQETQYF
-	TRBJ1-2	TRBV7-9	TRBD1	TGTGCCAGCAGCTTAGACCAGGGGGCCTATGGCTACACCTTC	CASSLDQGAYGYTF
-	TRBJ1-1	TRBV6-6	-	TGTGCCAGCAGTCCCGACAGGAATCAAGCTTTCTTT	CASSPDRNQAFF
few	TRBJ1-1	TRBV6-6	TRBD1	TGTGCCAGCCGACAGGGTGGGACTGAAGCTTTCTTT	CASRQGGTEAFF
many	TRBJ2-7	TRBV11-2	TRBD1	TGTGCCAGCAGCCCACAGGGGGACTCCTACGAGCAGTACTTC	CASSPQGDSYEQYF
few	TRBJ2-2	TRBV21-1	-	TGTGCCAGCAGGGATAGGGACAGACAGAACACCGGGGAGCTGTTTTTT	CASRDRDRQNTGELFF
-	TRBJ1-2	TRBV28	-	TGTGCCAGCACCTGGGGACACGGCTACACCTTC	CASTWGHGYTF
-	TRBJ2-7	TRBV11-2	TRBD2	TGTGCCAGCAGCCCGGGACTAGCGGGAGGTTGGGCCTACGAGCAGTACTTC	CASSPGLAGGWAYEQYF
few	TRBJ2-3	TRBV18	-	TGTGCCAGCTCAGGTATAGATACGCAGTATTTT	CASSGIDTQYF
-	TRBJ1-5	TRBV6-6	-	TGTGCCAGCAGTAACGTTGAGGTCGAAGGGCCCCAGCATTTT	CASSNVEVEGPQHF
few	TRBJ2-1	TRBV5-1	-	TGCGCCAGCAGCTTGGAATCCGGCCCCACCTACAATGAGCAGTTCTTC	CASSLESGPTYNEQFF
-	TRBJ2-2	TRBV7-2	TRBD2	TGTGCCAGCAGCTTAACGGGGACTAGCGGGTCCACCGGGGAGCTGTTTTTT	CASSLTGTSGSTGELFF
-	TRBJ2-1	TRBV9	TRBD2	TGTGCCAGCAGCGTAACCGGGACTAGCGGGAGTTGGGGACAGTTCTTC	CASSVTGTSGSWGQFF
-	TRBJ1-1	TRBV28	-	TGTGCCAGCAGTTCCCCCGTATCGGCTGAAGCTTTCTTT	CASSSPVSAEAFF
-	TRBJ1-6	TRBV27	-	TGTGCCAGCAAATTCCACTCCTATAATTCACCCCTCCACTTT	CASKFHSYNSPLHF
-	TRBJ2-3	TRBV5-1	TRBD2	TGCGCCAGCAGCTTGGAGCCGGGAGGGCTAGATACGCAGTATTTT	CASSLEPGGLDTQYF
-	TRBJ2-7	TRBV15	TRBD2	TGTGCCACCAGCAGAGATCGTGATAGCGGGACCTACGAGCAGTACTTC	CATSRDRDSGTYEQYF
-	TRBJ2-7	TRBV29-1	TRBD1	TGCAGCGCCCCTGGACAGGGCCCGGGGGAGCAGTACTTC	CSAPGQGPGEQYF
once	TRBJ1-1	TRBV7-2	TRBD1	TGTGCCAGCAACTACATGACAGGGGGCACTGAAGCTTTCTTT	CASNYMTGGTEAFF
-	TRBJ2-5	TRBV5-1	-	TGCGCCAGCAGCTTGGACTCGGGAAACCAGTACTTC	CASSLDSGNQYF
-	TRBJ1-1	TRBV5-4	-	TGTGCCAGCAGCTTGGCCCGGATGAACACTGAAGCTTTCTTT	CASSLARMNTEAFF
-	TRBJ2-7	TRBV6-5	TRBD1	TGTGCCAGCAGATCTTACAGGGGACGGTCCTACGAGCAGTACTTC	CASRSYRGRSYEQYF
-	TRBJ2-5	TRBV4-1	TRBD1	TGCGCCAGCAGCCAAGTTCGGACAGGGGAAGAGACCCAGTACTTC	CASSQVRTGEETQYF
-	TRBJ2-1	TRBV19	TRBD1	TGTGCCAGTAGTCCGGAGGGACAGGGCTACAATGAGCAGTTCTTC	CASSPEGQGYNEQFF
-	TRBJ1-1	TRBV19	-	TGTGCCACCTCAAGGGTCATGAACACTGAAGCTTTCTTT	CATSRVMNTEAFF
few	TRBJ2-1	TRBV9	-	TGTGCCAGCAGCCCCCACATTGGAGATGAGCAGTTCTTC	CASSPHIGDEQFF
-	TRBJ1-2	TRBV7-9	-	TGTGCCAGCAGCCCCGAAAATGGCCGCTACACCTTC	CASSPENGRYTF
many	TRBJ2-1	TRBV28	TRBD2	TGTGCCAGCAGTTTATCCGGGACTAGCGGGCACAATGAGCAGTTCTTC	CASSLSGTSGHNEQFF
-	TRBJ2-7	TRBV27	TRBD1	TGTGCCAGCAGTTTCGGACAGGGGCCGGCGAGGGAGCAGTACTTC	CASSFGQGPAREQYF
-	TRBJ2-1	TRBV14	-	TGTGCCAGCAGCCCCCCGACCGGACTGTACAATGAGCAGTTCTTC	CASSPPTGLYNEQFF
once	TRBJ2-6	TRBV6-1	-	TGTGCCAGCAGTGACGAGGGGACTGGGGCCAACGTCCTGACTTTC	CASSDEGTGANVLTF